These 23 T cell receptor beta chains were all obtained from the same sample, sequenced in a study of blood T cells in healthy people across ages. PCR was performed a second time for roughly 7 to 11 cycles using a sample-barcoded 5' primer and a J-beta primer mix. TCRdb analysed the 5' RACE reads with MiXCR anew, one entry per CDR3 protein. The table shows about 780,000 distinct CDR3 sequences, with about 26% occurring only once. A further study also used this sample, focusing on T cells of mothers and their children.

The sequenced sample was blood. These receptors all stem from a boy between 10 and 17 years old in good health.

V is TRBV4-2 and J is TRBJ2-5; TRBD1 aligns across 7 bases. J was trimmed by 5 bases and V by 3 bases; bases with no gene match: 9. This CDR3 region has 15 residues. Germline assignment: CDR1 LGHNA and CDR2 YNFKEQ. CDR3 in DNA: TGTGCCAGCAGCCACGAAGGGGGCGAAGGGGAGACCCAGTACTTC. Amino acid sequence: CASSHEGGEGETQYF.

This clonotype came up a few times. The junction differs from germline at one of its ends, possibly a read error. The V call is TRBV24-1, the J call TRBJ2-7; D possibly corresponds to TRBD2 (5 bases). The V gene's germline CDR1 is KGHDR and CDR2 SFDVKD. The CDR3 has 12 residues. The CDR3 is CAASDSSLEQYF. The CDR3 DNA reads as TGTGCCGCCAGTGACTCTAGCCTCGAGCAGTACTTC.

This clonotype occurred a few times. The rearrangement uses TRBV25-1 and TRBJ1-4; 7 bases fit TRBD1. With 10 bases clipped from V and 7 bases from J, the junction kept 9 bases outside the gene matches. CDR1 and CDR2 from the germline V gene are MGHDK and SYGVNS. This CDR3 comprises 13 residues. CDR3 coding DNA: TGTGCCACCCCGAGAGGGGGCAGTGAAAAACTGTTTTTT. It is translated as CATPRGGSEKLFF.

This chain uses TRBV24-1 with TRBJ1-4, with 10 bases that match TRBD1. Germline V gene data show CDR1 as KGHDR and CDR2 as SFDVKD. The CDR3 totals 15 residues. V was clipped by 4 bases and J by 7 bases; unmatched bases: 5. The CDR3 coding sequence is TGTGCCACCAGTGACCCCGGGACAGGGGCTGAAAAACTGTTTTTT. Its translation is CATSDPGTGAEKLFF.

The table lists this clonotype with a few counts. The V call is TRBV19, the J call TRBJ2-5, with 8 bases fitting TRBD2. Losses at the gene ends were 5 bases for V and 4 bases for J; bases not matched to a gene: 9. The CDR3 covers 15 residues. Germline V gene data show CDR1 as LNHDA and CDR2 as SQIVND (reference sequence). This chain's CDR3 is CASSYGGRTVETQYF. The DNA of the CDR3 is TGTGCCAGTAGTTACGGCGGGAGGACAGTAGAGACCCAGTACTTC.

The chain joins TRBV7-8 to TRBJ1-4, with D unresolved. CDR3 length: 17 amino acids. V was pared by 5 bases and J by 0 bases, with 16 bases between. Germline loops: CDR1 SGHVS, CDR2 FQNEAQ. This chain's CDR3 is CASSTRSGWTTNEKLFF. CDR3 coding DNA: TGTGCCAGCAGCACCAGATCGGGCTGGACAACTAATGAAAAACTGTTTTTT.

This chain joins TRBV27 and TRBJ1-4; D is perhaps TRBD1 (5 bases). The germline V gene encodes CDR1 MNHEY and CDR2 SMNVEV (reference sequence). The V gene lost 5 bases and the J gene lost 6 bases, with 13 bases spanning the gap. The CDR3 sequence is 14 residues long. The CDR3 nucleotides are TGTGCCAGCAGTCCTTCGAGGGGATATGAAAAACTGTTTTTT. Protein: CASSPSRGYEKLFF.

This clonotype was observed a handful of times. Lacking the conserved final phenylalanine or tryptophan, this CDR3 likely reflects a read error. This chain joins TRBV7-7 and TRBJ2-5, with 8 bases fitting TRBD1. The length of the CDR3 is 13 residues. The V gene's germline CDR1 is SSHAT and CDR2 FNYEAQ (reference sequence). For the CDR3, the DNA is TGTGCTAGCAGCTTGGGACAGGAAGAGACCCAGTACCTC. Amino acids: CASSLGQEETQYL.

The rearrangement links TRBV3-1 to TRBJ2-7; D is ambiguous. CDR1 is LGHDT and CDR2 is YNNKEL in the germline V gene (reference sequence). The CDR3 runs 14 residues. The V end was cut by 4 bases, the J end by 3 bases, with 13 bases between. The CDR3 spells CASSPSGRVYEQYF. CDR3 nucleotides: TGTGCCAGCAGCCCCTCGGGTCGGGTCTACGAGCAGTACTTC.

As DNA, the CDR3 is TGTGCCAGCAGCCTCGAAGGGGGATCCTCTGGAAACACCATATATTTT. This sequence encodes CASSLEGGSSGNTIYF. The rearrangement uses TRBV9 and TRBJ1-3; possibly TRBD1 for D (6 bases). The V gene's germline CDR1 is SGDLS and CDR2 YYNGEE. Between the trimmed V and J ends, which lost 4 bases and 0 bases, there was a span of 14 bases. There are 16 residues in the CDR3.

This clonotype was recorded a few times. The V call is TRBV14, the J call TRBJ2-5; D might be TRBD2 (6 bases). The last part of the DNA fits TRBJ2-7 better; the J call may be wrong. The CDR3 totals 16 residues. Germline CDR1 SGHDN, CDR2 FVKESK. The CDR3 sequence is CASSQEDWRGRYEQYF. DNA for the CDR3: TGTGCCAGCAGCCAAGAGGATTGGAGGGGTAGGTACGAGCAGTACTTC.

This clonotype was seen a few times. The chain has TRBV29-1 and TRBJ1-4; 7 bases map to TRBD1. The V segment lost 5 bases and the J segment 8 bases; nucleotides outside the gene matches: 11. CDR3 length: 14 residues. Germline assignment: CDR1 SQVTM and CDR2 ANQGSEA. DNA of the CDR3: TGCAGCGTTCTAGACGGGACAGACCTAGAAAAACTGTTTTTT. Translating gives CSVLDGTDLEKLFF. Full variable domain (rest looked up from reference TRBV29-1 and TRBJ1-4): SAVISQKPSRDICQRGTSLTIQCQVDSQVTMMFWYRQQPGQSLTLIATANQGSEATYESGFVIDKFPISRPNLTFSTLTVSNMSPEDSSIYLCSVLDGTDLEKLFFGSGTQLSVL.

The chain employs TRBV12-3 or TRBV12-4 and TRBJ1-2, with D unresolved. The CDR3 extends over 11 amino acids. V gave up 7 bases and J gave up 5 bases, with 8 bases separating them. The CDR3 reads CASNGLYGYTF. CDR3 DNA sequence: TGTGCCAGCAACGGGTTGTATGGCTACACCTTC.

This chain links TRBV20-1 with TRBJ2-1; maybe TRBD1 (6 bases). The CDR3 runs 18 residues. Germline loops: CDR1 DFQATT, CDR2 SNEGSKA (reference sequence). V lost 3 bases, J lost 0 bases, and 21 bases lay in between. DNA of the CDR3: TGCAGTGCTAGGAAAGGGCAGGGGCCCTATAGCTCCTACAATGAGCAGTTCTTC. Amino acid sequence: CSARKGQGPYSSYNEQFF.

The V gene is TRBV28, the J gene TRBJ1-2; D unclear. V lost 2 bases and J 0 bases, leaving 10 bases between the germline ends. The germline CDR1 and CDR2 sequences are MDHEN and SYDVKM. The CDR3 consists of 15 residues. The CDR3 is CASSLGQMSNYGYTF. The DNA of the CDR3 is TGTGCCAGCAGTTTAGGGCAGATGTCTAACTATGGCTACACCTTC.

This chain links TRBV4-1 with TRBJ2-1; 8 nucleotides match TRBD2. This CDR3 region has 11 residues. Germline values: CDR1 MGHRA, CDR2 YSYEKL. The V and J ends lost 2 bases and 12 bases, in that order; junction bases with no gene match: 0. Here the CDR3 reads CASSQSGGQFF. Written as DNA, the CDR3 is TGCGCCAGCAGCCAAAGCGGGGGGCAGTTCTTC.

The CDR3 reads CASSLKDRGYSPLHF. The CDR3 DNA follows: TGCGCCAGCAGCTTGAAGGACAGGGGTTATTCACCCCTCCACTTT. The chain joins TRBV5-1 to TRBJ1-6; 9 positions match TRBD1. J was trimmed by 8 bases and V by 1 base; bases with no gene match: 4. The CDR3 totals 15 residues. Germline values: CDR1 SGHRS, CDR2 YFSETQ.

The rearrangement joins TRBV3-1 to TRBJ2-1, with 9 bases identical to TRBD1. The J call may not be correct, given that the DNA end is closer to TRBJ2-7. CDR1 is LGHDT, CDR2 YNNKEL, per germline (reference sequence). The CDR3 has 14 residues. The CDR3 sequence is CASSMGQGAYEQYF. CDR3 nucleotides: TGTGCCAGCAGCATGGGACAGGGAGCCTACGAGCAGTACTTC.

This clonotype was recorded a few times. CDR3 region: CASSSRDGRTDTQYF. The DNA of the CDR3 is TGTGCCAGCAGCTCCCGGGACGGGCGTACAGATACGCAGTATTTT. V gene TRBV9 combines with J gene TRBJ2-3; either TRBD1 or TRBD2 may fit D (5 bases each). V was shortened by 4 bases and J by 3 bases, with 15 bases between the two germline ends. CDR1 SGDLS and CDR2 YYNGEE come from the germline V gene. The CDR3 covers 15 residues.

The V and J genes are TRBV3-1 and TRBJ1-4; no clear D. The germline V gene has CDR1 LGHDT and CDR2 YNNKEL (reference sequence). CDR3 length equals 13 residues. Trimming shortened V by 2 bases and J by 5 bases, and 6 bases separated the two germline ends. The CDR3 spells CASSQSGNEKLFF. DNA for the CDR3: TGTGCCAGCAGCCAATCCGGGAATGAAAAACTGTTTTTT. Drawing the rest from reference TRBV3-1 and TRBJ1-4, the complete variable domain is DTAVSQTPKYLVTQMGNDKSIKCEQNLGHDTMYWYKQDSKKFLKIMFSYNNKELIINETVPNRFSPKSPDKAHLNLHINSLELGDSAVYFCASSQSGNEKLFFGSGTQLSVL.

This clonotype is a singleton in its sample. The chain carries TRBV19 and TRBJ1-1; 7 bases match TRBD1. Germline values: CDR1 LNHDA, CDR2 SQIVND (reference sequence). The CDR3 has 14 amino acids. Losses at the gene ends were 8 bases for V and 0 bases for J; bases not matched to a gene: 6. CDR3: CASCTTGLNTEAFF. The DNA for the CDR3 is TGTGCCAGTTGTACGACAGGGCTGAACACTGAAGCTTTCTTT. The full variable domain, rest sourced from reference TRBV19 and TRBJ1-1, is DGGITQSPKYLFRKEGQNVTLSCEQNLNHDAMYWYRQDPGQGLRLIYYSQIVNDFQKGDIAEGYSVSREKKESFPLTVTSAQKNPTAFYLCASCTTGLNTEAFFGQGTRLTVV.

V usage is TRBV24-1 and J usage is TRBJ2-1; 9 nucleotides line up with TRBD2. The junction had 9 bases not matched to a gene; V was cut back by 4 bases and J by 3 bases. This CDR3 region has 17 residues. CDR1 KGHDR and CDR2 SFDVKD come from the germline V gene. In DNA, the CDR3 is TGTGCCACCAGTGACCTTCGCGGGGGGGCCATCTACAATGAGCAGTTCTTC. Translated: CATSDLRGGAIYNEQFF.

The V and J genes are TRBV28 and TRBJ2-3; D call uncertain. V lost 10 bases and J 5 bases, leaving 19 bases between the germline ends. Germline V gene data show CDR1 as MDHEN and CDR2 as SYDVKM. The CDR3 length is 14 residues. CDR3 protein: CATSSRAIVDTQYF. In DNA, the CDR3 is TGTGCCACCTCCTCGAGAGCAATAGTAGATACGCAGTATTTT.